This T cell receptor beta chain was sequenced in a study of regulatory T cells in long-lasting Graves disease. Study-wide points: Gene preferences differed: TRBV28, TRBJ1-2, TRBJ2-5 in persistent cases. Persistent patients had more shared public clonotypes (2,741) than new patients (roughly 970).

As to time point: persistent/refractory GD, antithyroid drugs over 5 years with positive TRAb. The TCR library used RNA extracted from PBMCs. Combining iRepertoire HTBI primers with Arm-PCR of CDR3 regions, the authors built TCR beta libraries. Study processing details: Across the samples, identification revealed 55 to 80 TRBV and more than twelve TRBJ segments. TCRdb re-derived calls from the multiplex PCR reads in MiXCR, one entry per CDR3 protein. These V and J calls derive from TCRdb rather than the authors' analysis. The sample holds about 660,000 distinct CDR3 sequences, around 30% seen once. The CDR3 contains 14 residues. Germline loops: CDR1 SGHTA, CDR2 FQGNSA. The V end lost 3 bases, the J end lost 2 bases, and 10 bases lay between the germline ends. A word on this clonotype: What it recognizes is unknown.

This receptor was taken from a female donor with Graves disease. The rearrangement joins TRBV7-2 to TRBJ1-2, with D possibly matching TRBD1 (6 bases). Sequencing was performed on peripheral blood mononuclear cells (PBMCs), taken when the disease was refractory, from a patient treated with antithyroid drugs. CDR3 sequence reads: CASSFTGTNYGYTF. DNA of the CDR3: TGTGCCAGCAGCTTTACAGGGACGAACTATGGCTACACCTTC.